The text below deals with one T cell receptor (beta chain). Germline CDR1 and CDR2: MDHEN and SYDVKM. V dropped 6 bases and J dropped 4 bases, with 21 bases sitting between them. CDR3 length: 16 amino acids. The data originate from a study of blood T cells in healthy people across ages. Primed by a sample-barcoded 5' primer and a J-beta primer mix, a second PCR proceeded for roughly 7 to 11 cycles. TCRdb re-derived calls from the 5' RACE reads in MiXCR, one entry per CDR3 protein. The sample yields about 1,500,000 distinct CDR3 sequences, 28% seen once. The TCR was taken from a young woman in good health. The genes are TRBV28 and TRBJ1-2; TRBD1 is a possible D gene (5 bases). The sample consisted of blood. The CDR3 sequence is CASSSPPGASAYGYTF. The CDR3 DNA sequence: TGTGCCAGCAGCTCCCCTCCCGGGGCAAGTGCCTATGGCTACACCTTC.